This TCR beta chain was documented in a study of blood T cell repertoires in COVID-19. J gave up 4 bases and V 4 bases, and 8 bases lay outside the gene matches. CDR1 SGHDT and CDR2 YYEEEE come from the germline V gene. The CDR3 extends over 15 amino acids. Measured with immunoSEQ multiplex PCR; TCRdb has only the in-frame clones, and not every one. The table records 130,000 to 150,000 clones, just under 85% of them present only once. The receptor comes from a woman aged 40 to 50 who had recovered from COVID-19. Material for sequencing was PBMCs or T cells enriched from blood (not recorded which). The chain is built from TRBV5-6 and TRBJ1-1; 9 nucleotides line up with TRBD1. For the CDR3, the DNA is TGTGCCAGCAGCACCCAGGGACAGGGCAGCACTGAAGCTTTCTTT. Protein: CASSTQGQGSTEAFF.